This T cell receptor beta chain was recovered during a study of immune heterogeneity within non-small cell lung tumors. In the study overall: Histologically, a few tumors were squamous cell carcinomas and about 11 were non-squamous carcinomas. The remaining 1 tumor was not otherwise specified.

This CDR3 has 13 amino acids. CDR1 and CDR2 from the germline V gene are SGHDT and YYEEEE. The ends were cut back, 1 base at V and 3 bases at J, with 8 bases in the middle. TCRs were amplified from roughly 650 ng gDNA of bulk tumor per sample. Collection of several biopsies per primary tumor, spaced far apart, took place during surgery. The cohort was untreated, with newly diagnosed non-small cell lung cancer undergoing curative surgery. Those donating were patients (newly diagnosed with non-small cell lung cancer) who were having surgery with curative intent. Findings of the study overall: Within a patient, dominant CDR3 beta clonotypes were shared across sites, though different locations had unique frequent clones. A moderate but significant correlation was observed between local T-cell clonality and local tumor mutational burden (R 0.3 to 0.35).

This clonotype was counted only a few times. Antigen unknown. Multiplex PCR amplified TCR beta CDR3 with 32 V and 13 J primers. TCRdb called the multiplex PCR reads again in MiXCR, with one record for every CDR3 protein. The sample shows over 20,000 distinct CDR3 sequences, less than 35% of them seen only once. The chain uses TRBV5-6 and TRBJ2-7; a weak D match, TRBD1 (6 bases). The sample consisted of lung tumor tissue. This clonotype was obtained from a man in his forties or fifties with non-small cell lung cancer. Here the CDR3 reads CASSLLTGYEQYF. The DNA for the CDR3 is TGTGCCAGCAGCTTGTTGACAGGCTACGAGCAGTACTTC. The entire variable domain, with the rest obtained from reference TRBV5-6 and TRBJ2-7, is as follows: DAGVTQSPTHLIKTRGQQVTLRCSPKSGHDTVSWYQQALGQGPQFIFQYYEEEERQRGNFPDRFSGHQFPNYSSELNVNALLLGDSALYLCASSLLTGYEQYFGPGTRLTVT.